A single T cell receptor (beta chain) is shown here with its context. This clone turned up a few times. Its cognate antigen has yet to be identified. One base away there is no much larger clone; base qualities are not given. According to the germline V gene, CDR1 reads MNHEY and CDR2 reads SVGEGT. The CDR3, from cysteine to phenylalanine, totals 13 residues. The CDR3 DNA has 39 bases and is translated from base 1. Trimming takes 6 bases from V and 4 bases from J, and the germline ends sit 9 bases apart. This record comes from a study of T cell responses to AZD1222 COVID-19 vaccine (dated by TCRdb to about 2021). Looking at the study overall: AZD1222 recipients given second doses at about 4 weeks or at about 12 weeks were pooled, since spike-specific TCR depth and breadth were not found to differ between the two schedules. Enrollment into the trials was organized by age into subgroups of 18-55, 56-69 and 70-plus years, and those subgroups contained approximately 150, 30 and 60 TCR-sequenced participants, respectively. A total of approximately 240 trial participants underwent TCR sequencing, of whom 200 to 220 received two doses of AZD1222 and about 25 received two doses of the MenACWY control vaccine. The paper's findings and limits, for the study overall: The vaccine-associated CD4 TCRs covered the entire spike protein, and the dominant responses fell in regions 160-218 and 743-854. The 56-69-year group was small, and its depth increase did not reach significance, likely because of low power. Nearly half of unique spike-specific TCRs reportedly recognized epitopes outside regions mutated in the B.1.351 and B.1.1.7 variants. Because no day 14 peak-response samples were available, the repertoires could be characterized only after the peak T cell response. Participants were mostly white British, with more females than males. The authors suggested clonal diversity may have been underestimated. A significant rise in spike-specific TCR breadth and depth was observed after two AZD1222 doses relative to day 0 and relative to MenACWY recipients. Conclusions about previously exposed vaccinees are limited because only six or seven AZD1222 recipients were SARS-CoV-2 seropositive at baseline.

The CDR3 regions of human TCRbeta chains were subjected to immunosequencing. The authors' pipeline ran thus. Repertoire TCRs were matched against a reference library of SARS-CoV-2-specific TCRs generated with the MIRA antigen-specificity platform. Breadth was defined as the fraction of unique TCRs that were SARS-CoV-2-associated. Depth was defined as the fraction of total T cells that were SARS-CoV-2-associated. Using the MIRA data, each spike-specific TCR was mapped to the spike region that the TCR reacts to and placed in a CD4 or CD8 class. Log10-transformed breadth and depth values were compared by one-way ANOVA with Sidak's multiple comparisons tests. The table was pulled from immuneACCESS by TCRdb, which kept in-frame rearrangements only. Such tables lose some clones; where checked, under half of the loss comes from unresolved V genes, and the rest has no known cause. Clone size and the V and J calls come from that table; the DNA yielded D and trimming. The sample table lists around 120,000 clones, 92% of them with a count of one. The ten top clones hold 13% to 15% of the sample.

Read against the paper, the sample's time point label means: baseline before first vaccination. Vaccinee samples were obtained from the UK trials COV001 and COV002, which included a single-blind randomized controlled phase 2/3 trial of AZD1222 (ChAdOx1 nCoV-19) in healthy adults. Trial participant PBMC samples were collected at day 0 and day 28 after the second dose for TCRbeta chain sequencing. The chain links TRBV6-2 or TRBV6-3 with TRBJ2-2, with the D gene not confidently named. The TCR comes from an adult in good health. The sample here was peripheral blood, taken on day 0 of AZD1222 vaccination. The CDR3 reads CASSQHLTGELFF. The base sequence is TGTGCCAGCAGCCAACACCTCACCGGGGAGCTGTTTTTT.